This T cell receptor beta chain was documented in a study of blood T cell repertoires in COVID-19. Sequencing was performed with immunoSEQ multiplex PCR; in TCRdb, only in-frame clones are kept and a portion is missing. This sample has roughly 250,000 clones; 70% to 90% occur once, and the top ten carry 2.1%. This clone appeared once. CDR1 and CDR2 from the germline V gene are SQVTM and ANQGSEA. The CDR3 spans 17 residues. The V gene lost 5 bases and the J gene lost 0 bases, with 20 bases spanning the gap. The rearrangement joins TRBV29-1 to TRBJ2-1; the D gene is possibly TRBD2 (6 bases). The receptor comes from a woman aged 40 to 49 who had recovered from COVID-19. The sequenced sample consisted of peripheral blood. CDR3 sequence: CSVRRGPSRSSYNEQFF. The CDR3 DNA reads TGCAGCGTTCGGAGGGGTCCTTCGCGTAGCTCCTACAATGAGCAGTTCTTC.